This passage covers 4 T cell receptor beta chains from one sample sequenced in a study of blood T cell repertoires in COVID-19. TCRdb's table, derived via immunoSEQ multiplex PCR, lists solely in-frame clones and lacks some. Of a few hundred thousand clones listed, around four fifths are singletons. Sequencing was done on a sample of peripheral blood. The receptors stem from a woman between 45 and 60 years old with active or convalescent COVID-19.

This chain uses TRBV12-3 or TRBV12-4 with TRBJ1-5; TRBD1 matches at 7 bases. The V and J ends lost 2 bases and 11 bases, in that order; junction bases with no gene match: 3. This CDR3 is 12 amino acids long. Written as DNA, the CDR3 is TGTGCCAGCAGTTTACCGGGACAGACCCAGCATTTT. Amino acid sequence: CASSLPGQTQHF.

CDR3 in DNA: TGCGCCAGCAGCCAAGATGCCAGGGGGGCCAAGGAGCAGTTCTTC. Translating gives CASSQDARGAKEQFF. The V gene is TRBV4-1, the J gene TRBJ2-1; D perhaps matches TRBD1 (7 bases). The CDR3 loop spans 15 amino acids. V lost 0 bases and J lost 10, with 16 bases in between. The V gene's germline CDR1 is MGHRA and CDR2 YSYEKL.

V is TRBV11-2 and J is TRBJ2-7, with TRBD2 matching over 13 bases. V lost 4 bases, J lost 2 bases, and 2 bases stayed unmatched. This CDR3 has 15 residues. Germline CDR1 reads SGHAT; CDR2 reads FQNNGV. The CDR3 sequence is CASSYGLAGAYEQYF. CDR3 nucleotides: TGTGCCAGCAGCTATGGACTAGCGGGGGCCTACGAGCAGTACTTC.

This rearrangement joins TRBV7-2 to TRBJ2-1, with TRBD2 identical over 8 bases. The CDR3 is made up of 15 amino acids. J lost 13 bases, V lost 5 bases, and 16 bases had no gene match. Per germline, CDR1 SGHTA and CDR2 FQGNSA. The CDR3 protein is CASSPPGTRYNSQFF. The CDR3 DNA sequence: TGTGCCAGCAGCCCTCCCGGGACTAGGTATAATTCACAGTTCTTC.